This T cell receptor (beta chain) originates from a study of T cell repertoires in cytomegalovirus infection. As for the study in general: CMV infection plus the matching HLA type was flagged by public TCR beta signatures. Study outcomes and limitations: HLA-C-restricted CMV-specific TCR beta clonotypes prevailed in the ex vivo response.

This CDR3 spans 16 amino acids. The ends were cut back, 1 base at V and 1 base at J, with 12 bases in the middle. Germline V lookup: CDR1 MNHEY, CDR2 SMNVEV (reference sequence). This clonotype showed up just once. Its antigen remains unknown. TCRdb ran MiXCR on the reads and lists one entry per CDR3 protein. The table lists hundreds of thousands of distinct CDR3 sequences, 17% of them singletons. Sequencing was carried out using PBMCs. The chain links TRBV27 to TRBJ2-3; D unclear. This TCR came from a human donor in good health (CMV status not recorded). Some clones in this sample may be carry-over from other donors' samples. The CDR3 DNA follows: TGTGCCAGCAGTTTATATGGGGTTTTGGGCACAGATACGCAGTATTTT. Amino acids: CASSLYGVLGTDTQYF.